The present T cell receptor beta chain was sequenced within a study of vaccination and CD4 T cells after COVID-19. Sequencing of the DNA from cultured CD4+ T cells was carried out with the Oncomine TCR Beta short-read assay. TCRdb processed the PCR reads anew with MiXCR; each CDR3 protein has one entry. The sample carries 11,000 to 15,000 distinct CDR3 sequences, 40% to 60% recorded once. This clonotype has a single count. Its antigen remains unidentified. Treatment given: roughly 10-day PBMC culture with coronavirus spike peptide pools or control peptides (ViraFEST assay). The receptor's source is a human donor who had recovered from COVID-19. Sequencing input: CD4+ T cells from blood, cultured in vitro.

Here the CDR3 reads CAYARDRGGEKLFF. The CDR3 DNA reads as TGTGCCTATGCGAGGGACAGGGGAGGGGAAAAACTGTTTTTT. The chain employs TRBV30 and TRBJ1-4; 10 bases align to TRBD1. This CDR3 region has 14 residues. The junction had 10 bases not matched to a gene; V was cut back by 7 bases and J by 8 bases. The V gene's germline CDR1 is GTSNPN and CDR2 SVGIG (reference sequence).